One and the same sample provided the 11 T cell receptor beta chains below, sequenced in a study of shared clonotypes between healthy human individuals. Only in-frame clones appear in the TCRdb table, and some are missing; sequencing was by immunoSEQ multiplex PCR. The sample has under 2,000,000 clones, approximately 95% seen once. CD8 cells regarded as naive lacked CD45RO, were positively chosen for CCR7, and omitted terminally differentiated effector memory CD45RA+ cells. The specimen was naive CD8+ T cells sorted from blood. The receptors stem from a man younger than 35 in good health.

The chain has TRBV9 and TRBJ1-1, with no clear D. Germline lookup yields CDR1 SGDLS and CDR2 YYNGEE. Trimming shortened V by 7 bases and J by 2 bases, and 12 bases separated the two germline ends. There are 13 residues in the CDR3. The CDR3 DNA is TGTGCCAGCGCGTCACAATTAAACACTGAAGCTTTCTTT. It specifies CASASQLNTEAFF.

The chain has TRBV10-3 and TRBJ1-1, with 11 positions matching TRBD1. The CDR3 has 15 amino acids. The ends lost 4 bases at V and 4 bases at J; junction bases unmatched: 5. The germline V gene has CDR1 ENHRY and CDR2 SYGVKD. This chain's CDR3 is CAISAPGTGGTEAFF. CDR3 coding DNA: TGTGCCATCAGTGCCCCTGGGACAGGGGGCACTGAAGCTTTCTTT.

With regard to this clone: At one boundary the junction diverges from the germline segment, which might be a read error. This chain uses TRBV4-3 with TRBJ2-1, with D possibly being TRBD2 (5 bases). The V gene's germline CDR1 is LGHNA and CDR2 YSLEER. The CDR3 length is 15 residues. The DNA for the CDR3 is TGCGCCAGCACCCAATTACTAGAAGGTACACATGAGCAGTTCTTC. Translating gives CASTQLLEGTHEQFF.

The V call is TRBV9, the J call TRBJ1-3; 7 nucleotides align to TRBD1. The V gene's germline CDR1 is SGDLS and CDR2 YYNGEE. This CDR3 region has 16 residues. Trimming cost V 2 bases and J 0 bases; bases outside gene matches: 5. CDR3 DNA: TGTGCCAGCAGCGTCGGACAGGCTCTCTCTGGAAACACCATATATTTT. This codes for CASSVGQALSGNTIYF.

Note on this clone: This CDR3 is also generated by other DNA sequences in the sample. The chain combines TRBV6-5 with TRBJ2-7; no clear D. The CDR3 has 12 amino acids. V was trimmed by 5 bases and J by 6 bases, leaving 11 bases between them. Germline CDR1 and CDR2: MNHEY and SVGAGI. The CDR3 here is CASSPTRSEQYF. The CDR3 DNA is TGTGCCAGCAGTCCCACCCGTTCCGAGCAGTACTTC.

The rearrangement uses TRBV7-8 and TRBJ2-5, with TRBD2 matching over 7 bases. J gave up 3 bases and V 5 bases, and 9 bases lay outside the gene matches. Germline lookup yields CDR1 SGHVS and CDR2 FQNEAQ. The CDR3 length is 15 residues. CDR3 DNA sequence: TGTGCCAGCAGCCCCTGGGGGGGTGTCGAAGAGACCCAGTACTTC. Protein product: CASSPWGGVEETQYF. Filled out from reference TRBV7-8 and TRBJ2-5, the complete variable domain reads GAGVSQSPRYKVAKRGQDVALRCDPISGHVSLFWYQQALGQGPEFLTYFQNEAQLDKSGLPSDRFFAERPEGSVSTLKIQRTQQEDSAVYLCASSPWGGVEETQYFGPGTRLLVL.

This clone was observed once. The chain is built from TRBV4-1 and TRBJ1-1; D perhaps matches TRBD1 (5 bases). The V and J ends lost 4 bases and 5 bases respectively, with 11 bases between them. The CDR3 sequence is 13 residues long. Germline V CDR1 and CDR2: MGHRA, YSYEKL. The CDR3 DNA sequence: TGCGCCAGCAGCCTCGGGGCGCTGACTGAAGCTTTCTTT. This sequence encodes CASSLGALTEAFF.

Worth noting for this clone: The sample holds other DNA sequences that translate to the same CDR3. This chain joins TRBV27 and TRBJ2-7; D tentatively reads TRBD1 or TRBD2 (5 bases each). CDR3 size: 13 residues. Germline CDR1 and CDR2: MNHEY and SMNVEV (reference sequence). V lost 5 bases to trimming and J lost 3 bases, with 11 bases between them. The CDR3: CASSPGRDYEQYF. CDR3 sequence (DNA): TGTGCCAGCAGTCCGGGACGGGACTACGAGCAGTACTTC.

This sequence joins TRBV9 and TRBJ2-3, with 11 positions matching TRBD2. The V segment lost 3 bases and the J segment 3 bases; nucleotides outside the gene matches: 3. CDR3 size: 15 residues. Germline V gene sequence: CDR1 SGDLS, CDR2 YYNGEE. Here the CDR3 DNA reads TGTGCCAGCAGCGCTAGCGGGGGGCCGACAGATACGCAGTATTTT. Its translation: CASSASGGPTDTQYF. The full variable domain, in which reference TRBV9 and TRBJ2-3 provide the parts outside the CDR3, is DSGVTQTPKHLITATGQRVTLRCSPRSGDLSVYWYQQSLDQGLQFLIQYYNGEERAKGNILERFSAQQFPDLHSELNLSSLELGDSALYFCASSASGGPTDTQYFGPGTRLTVL.

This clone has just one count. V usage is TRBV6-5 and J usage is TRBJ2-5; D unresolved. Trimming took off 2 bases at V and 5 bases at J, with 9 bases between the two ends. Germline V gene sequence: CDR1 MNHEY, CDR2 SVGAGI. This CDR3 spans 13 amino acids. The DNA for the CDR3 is TGTGCCAGCAGTTACGGGTGGTTGGAGACCCAGTACTTC. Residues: CASSYGWLETQYF.

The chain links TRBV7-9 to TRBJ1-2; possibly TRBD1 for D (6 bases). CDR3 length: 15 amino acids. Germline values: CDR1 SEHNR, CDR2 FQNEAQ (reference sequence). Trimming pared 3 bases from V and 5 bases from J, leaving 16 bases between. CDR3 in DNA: TGTGCCAGCAGCTTCGGGACAATAGGGCCGTATGGCTACACCTTC. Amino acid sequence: CASSFGTIGPYGYTF.